The T cell receptor (beta chain) under discussion was sequenced for a study of blood T cell repertoires in COVID-19. Study as a whole: Sites in the United States, Italy and Spain provided acute and convalescent COVID-19 samples. T cells, B-cell-depleted T cells, or PBMCs provided the cDNA or gDNA that served as material.

Per the authors' pipeline: Amplification with reference gene primers provided the estimates of nucleated cell counts. Method: immunoSEQ multiplex PCR; TCRdb's copy keeps in-frame clones and lacks some. V and J calls and clone size come straight from that table; D and trimming were deduced from the DNA. This table holds 25,000 to 30,000 clones, approximately 80% found once. The V gene lost 2 bases and the J gene lost 3 bases, with 14 bases spanning the gap. The CDR3 has 15 residues. Germline-derived CDR1 and CDR2 are MNHNS and SASEGT. The V gene is TRBV6-1, the J gene TRBJ2-7, with D perhaps matching TRBD1 (5 bases). The sequenced material came from peripheral blood. The sequence came from a woman aged 70-85 years with acute or convalescent COVID-19. CDR3 nucleotides: TGTGCCAGCAGTGAAATAAGGGGAATAGGCTACGAGCAGTACTTC. This translates into CASSEIRGIGYEQYF.